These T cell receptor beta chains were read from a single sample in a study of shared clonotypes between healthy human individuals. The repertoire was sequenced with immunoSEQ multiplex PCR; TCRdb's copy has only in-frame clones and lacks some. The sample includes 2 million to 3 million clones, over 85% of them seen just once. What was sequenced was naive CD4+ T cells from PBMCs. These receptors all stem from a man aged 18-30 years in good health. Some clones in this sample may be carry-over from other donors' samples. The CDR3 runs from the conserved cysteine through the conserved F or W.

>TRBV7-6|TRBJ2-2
CASSLVQGRITGELFF
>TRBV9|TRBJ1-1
CASSVDWGNTEAFF
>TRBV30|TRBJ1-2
CAWSDRGPRGYTF
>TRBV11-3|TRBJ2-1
CASSGLAGGEQFF
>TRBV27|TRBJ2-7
CASSFQGNYEQYF
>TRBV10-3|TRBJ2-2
CAISESAGGSAGELFF
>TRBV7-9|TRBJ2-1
CASRFWTSGREQFF
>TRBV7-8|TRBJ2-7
CASSQTVGPVSYEQYF
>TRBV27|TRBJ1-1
CASSPYAGPGLNTEAFF
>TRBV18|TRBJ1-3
CASSPSAADSGNTIYF
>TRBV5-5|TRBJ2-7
CASSLGLAGAYEQYF
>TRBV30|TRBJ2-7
CAWSDTNEQYF
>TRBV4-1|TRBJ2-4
CASSQTLGDSGGNIQYF
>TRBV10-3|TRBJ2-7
CAISDTSGSSYEQYF
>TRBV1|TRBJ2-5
CTSSQELSSGSWTQYF
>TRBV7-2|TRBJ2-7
CASSQGGSGRDYEQYF
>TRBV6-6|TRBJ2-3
CASSYSYRTITDTQYF
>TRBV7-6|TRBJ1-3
CASSSPRDSRNTIYF
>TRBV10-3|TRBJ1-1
CAISEARGMNTEAFF
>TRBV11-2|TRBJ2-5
CASSPYFGAAQYF
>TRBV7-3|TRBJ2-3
CASSLQGTSTDTQYF
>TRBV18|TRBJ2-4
CASSPATSGRASIQYF
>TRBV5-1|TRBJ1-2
CASSRTLPGQGAPRYGYTF
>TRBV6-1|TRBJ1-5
CASSWDSNQPQHF
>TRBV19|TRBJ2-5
CASSSSGRLTQYF
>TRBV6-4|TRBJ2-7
CAIPIRGAYSSYEQYF
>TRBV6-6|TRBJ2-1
CASSYGSSGYNEQFF
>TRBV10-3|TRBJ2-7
CAISESRTESGSHEQYF
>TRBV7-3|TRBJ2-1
CASSEETGQRERTYNEQFF
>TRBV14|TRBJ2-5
CASSHRSVAGERETQYF
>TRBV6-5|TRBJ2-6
CASSYRDSGANVLTF
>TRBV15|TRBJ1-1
CATSRDQLLAFF